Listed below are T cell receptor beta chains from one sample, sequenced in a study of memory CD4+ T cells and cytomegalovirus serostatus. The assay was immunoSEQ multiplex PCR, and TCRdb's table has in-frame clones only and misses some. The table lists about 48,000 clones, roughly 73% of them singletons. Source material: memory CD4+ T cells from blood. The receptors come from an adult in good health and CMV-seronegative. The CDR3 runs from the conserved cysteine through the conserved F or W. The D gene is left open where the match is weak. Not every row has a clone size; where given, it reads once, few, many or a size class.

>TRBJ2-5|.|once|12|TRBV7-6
TGTGCCAGCAGCCCGCACCAAGAGACCCAGTACTTC
CASSPHQETQYF
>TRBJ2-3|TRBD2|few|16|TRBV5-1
TGCGCCAGCAGCTTGAATGCGGGGGGGTCAACAGATACGCAGTATTTT
CASSLNAGGSTDTQYF
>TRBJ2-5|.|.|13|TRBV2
TGTGCCAGCAATAGCTGGATGGTAGAGACCCAGTACTTC
CASNSWMVETQYF
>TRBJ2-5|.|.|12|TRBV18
TGTGCCAGCTCACGGGGAGCTGAGACCCAGTACTTC
CASSRGAETQYF
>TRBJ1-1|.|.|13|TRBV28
TGTGCCAGCAGTCCCGTGGTGGACACTGAAGCTTTCTTT
CASSPVVDTEAFF
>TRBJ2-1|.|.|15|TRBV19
TGTGCCAGTAGTAACGAGCGGAGCTCCTACAATGAGCAGTTCTTC
CASSNERSSYNEQFF
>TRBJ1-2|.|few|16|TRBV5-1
TGCGCCAGCAGCCCAGTGCTGGGGGAAGCTAACTATGGCTACACCTTC
CASSPVLGEANYGYTF
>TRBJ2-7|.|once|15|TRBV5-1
TGCGCCAGCAGCCGTTTACCACAGGGAGAGGGCGAGCAGTACTTC
CASSRLPQGEGEQYF
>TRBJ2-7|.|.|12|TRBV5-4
TGTGCCAGCAGCGGGGACGGATACGAGCAGTACTTC
CASSGDGYEQYF
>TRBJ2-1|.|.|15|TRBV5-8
TGTGCCAGCAGCTCGGGAGAGAGCTCCTACAATGAGCAGTTCTTC
CASSSGESSYNEQFF
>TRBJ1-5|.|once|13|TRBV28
TGTGCCAGCAGTAGGGACCGAAATCAGCCCCAGCATTTT
CASSRDRNQPQHF
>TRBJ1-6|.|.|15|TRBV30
TGTGCCTGGAGTCTAAAAGTCTCCTATAATTCACCCCTCCACTTT
CAWSLKVSYNSPLHF
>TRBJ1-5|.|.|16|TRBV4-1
TGCGCCAGCAGCCAAGGAGTTTTCGGGGGAAATCAGCCCCAGCATTTT
CASSQGVFGGNQPQHF
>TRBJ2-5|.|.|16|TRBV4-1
TGCGCCAGCAGCTCCAACCTTGGGGGGGCTGTAGAGACCCAGTACTTC
CASSSNLGGAVETQYF
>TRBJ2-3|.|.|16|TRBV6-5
TGTGCCAGCCGTTCCCCTTTGAGCGGATCCACAGATACGCAGTATTTT
CASRSPLSGSTDTQYF
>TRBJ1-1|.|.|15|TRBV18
TGTGCCAGCTCACCCTCGGACAGTATGAACACTGAAGCTTTCTTT
CASSPSDSMNTEAFF
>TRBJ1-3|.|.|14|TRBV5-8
TGTGCCAGCAGCTTGGTAGGGGCCGGAAACACCATATATTTT
CASSLVGAGNTIYF
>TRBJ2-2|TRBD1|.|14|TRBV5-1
TGCGCCAGCCGCGGACAGGGAAGGGGCGGGGAGCTGTTTTTT
CASRGQGRGGELFF
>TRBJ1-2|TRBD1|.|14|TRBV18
TGTGCCAGCTCACCACGCAGACAGGGTTTAAGCTACACCTTC
CASSPRRQGLSYTF
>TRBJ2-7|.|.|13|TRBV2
TGTGCCAGCTGCCGACAGTTGGACTACGAGCAGTACTTC
CASCRQLDYEQYF
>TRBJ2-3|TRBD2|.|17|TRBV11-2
TGTGCCAGCAGCTTAGAAGGTACGGGAGGAGCCACAGATACGCAGTATTTT
CASSLEGTGGATDTQYF
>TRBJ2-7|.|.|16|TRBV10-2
TGCGCCAGCAGTGAGACTTTAATGCGGAGCCCCTACGAGCAGTACTTC
CASSETLMRSPYEQYF
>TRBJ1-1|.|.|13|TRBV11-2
TGTGCCAGCAGCCAATGGGGTAACACTGAAGCTTTCTTT
CASSQWGNTEAFF
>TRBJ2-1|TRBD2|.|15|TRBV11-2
TGTGCCAGCAGCCTCACTAGCGGGGGTGCCAATGAGCAGTTCTTC
CASSLTSGGANEQFF
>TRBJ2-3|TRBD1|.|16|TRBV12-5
TGTGCTAGTGGTTTGGTACTGACAGGGCGCACAGATACGCAGTATTTT
CASGLVLTGRTDTQYF
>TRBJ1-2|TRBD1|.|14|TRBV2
TGTGCCAGCAGTGCGGGACAGGGGACTCGGGGCTACACCTTC
CASSAGQGTRGYTF
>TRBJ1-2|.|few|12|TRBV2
TGTGCCAGCAGAACACAGGGAGGTGGCTACACCTTC
CASRTQGGGYTF
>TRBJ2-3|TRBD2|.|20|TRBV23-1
TGCGCCAGCAGTCAATCACCGGGGCTAGCGGGGGGCCTCAGTGCAGATACGCAGTATTTT
CASSQSPGLAGGLSADTQYF
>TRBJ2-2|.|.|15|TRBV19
TGTGCCAGTAGTATCGACGGGGGTGTTACCGGGGAGCTGTTTTTT
CASSIDGGVTGELFF
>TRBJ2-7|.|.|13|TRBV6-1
TGTGCCAGCAGTGCAAACCTGATCTACGAGCAGTACTTC
CASSANLIYEQYF
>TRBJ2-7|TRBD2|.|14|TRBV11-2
TGTGCCAGCAGCTTGGGGACTAGCGGGGGTATACCGTACTTC
CASSLGTSGGIPYF
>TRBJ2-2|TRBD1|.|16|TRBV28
TGTGCCAGCAGTTTATATGGGACAGCGAACACCGGGGAGCTGTTTTTT
CASSLYGTANTGELFF
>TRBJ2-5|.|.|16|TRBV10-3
TGTGCCATCAGTGAGTCGGGGAGAACCTCTCAAGAGACCCAGTACTTC
CAISESGRTSQETQYF
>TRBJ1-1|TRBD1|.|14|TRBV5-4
TGTGCCAGCAGCTTGGGACAGGGTGGCACTGAAGCTTTCTTT
CASSLGQGGTEAFF
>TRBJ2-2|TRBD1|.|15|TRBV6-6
TGTGCCAGCTCCTCCAGACAGGGGAACACCGGGGAGCTGTTTTTT
CASSSRQGNTGELFF
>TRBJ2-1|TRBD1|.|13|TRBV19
TGTGCCAGTAGTATAGGACAGGGGTACGGGCAGTTCTTC
CASSIGQGYGQFF
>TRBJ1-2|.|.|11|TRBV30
TGTGCCTGGAGCAGCTTAAGTTTTCAGACCTTC
CAWSSLSFQTF
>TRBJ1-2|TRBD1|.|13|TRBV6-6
TGTGCCAGCAGTAAAACAGGGGCAAGAGGCTACACCTTC
CASSKTGARGYTF
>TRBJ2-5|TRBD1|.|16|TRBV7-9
TGTGCCAGCAGCTCTCTCGGAACAGGGGGCCCAGAGACCCAGTACTTC
CASSSLGTGGPETQYF
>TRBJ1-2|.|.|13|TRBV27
TGTGCCAGCAGTTTTTTAAACAACTATGGCTACACCTTC
CASSFLNNYGYTF
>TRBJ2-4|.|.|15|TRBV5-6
TGTGCCAGCAGCTTGCAGGGGATAGCCAAAAACATTCAGTACTTC
CASSLQGIAKNIQYF
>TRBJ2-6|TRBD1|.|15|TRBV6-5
TGTGCCAGCAGCCGACAGGGAACTGGGGCCAACGTCCTGACTTTC
CASSRQGTGANVLTF
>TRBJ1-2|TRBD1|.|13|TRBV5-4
TGTGCCAGCAGCCGGGACAGGGAATATGGCTACACCTTC
CASSRDREYGYTF
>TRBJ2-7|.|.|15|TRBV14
TGTGCCAGCAGCCCGCTGGGGCAGGGTCGGGAAGAGCAGTACTTC
CASSPLGQGREEQYF